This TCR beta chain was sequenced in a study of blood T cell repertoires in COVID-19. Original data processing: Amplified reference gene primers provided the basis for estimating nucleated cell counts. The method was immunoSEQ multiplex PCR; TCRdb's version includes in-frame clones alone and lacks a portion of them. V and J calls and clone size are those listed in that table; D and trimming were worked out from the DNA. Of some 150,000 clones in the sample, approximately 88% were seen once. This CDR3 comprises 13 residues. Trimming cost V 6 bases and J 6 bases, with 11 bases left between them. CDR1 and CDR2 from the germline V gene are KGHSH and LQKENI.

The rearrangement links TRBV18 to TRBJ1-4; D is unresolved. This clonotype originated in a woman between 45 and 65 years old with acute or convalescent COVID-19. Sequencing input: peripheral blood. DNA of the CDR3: TGTGCCAGCTCTCCCCTCGGGGATGAAAAACTGTTTTTT. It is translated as CASSPLGDEKLFF.